This TCR beta chain was identified during a study of shared clonotypes between healthy human individuals. Assay used: immunoSEQ multiplex PCR; TCRdb lists only in-frame clones, some missing. The sample contains about 1 million clones, approximately 72% of which appear only once. In regard to this clone: As yet, its antigen is unknown.

Study results and caveats: Researchers sampled blood only, noting tissue repertoires likely differ.

Sequenced sample: memory CD4+ T cells sorted from blood. Documented subset: CD45RA-negative fraction. This TCR derives from a man younger than 35 in good health.

The CDR3 reads CAIRGQGASYEQYF. In DNA form, the CDR3 reads TGTGCCATCAGGGGACAGGGGGCTTCCTACGAGCAGTACTTC. V and J are TRBV10-3 and TRBJ2-7, with 12 bases fitting TRBD1. The V gene's germline CDR1 is ENHRY and CDR2 SYGVKD. J was trimmed by 1 base and V by 6 bases; bases with no gene match: 1. CDR3 length equals 14 residues.